This T cell receptor beta chain was recovered during a study of regulatory T cells in long-lasting Graves disease. Study outcomes and limitations: Segments TRBV28, TRBJ1-2 and TRBJ2-5 showed preferential usage in persistent disease.

Assembly of TCR beta libraries relied on iRepertoire HTBI primers together with Arm-PCR of CDR3 regions. TCRdb fed the multiplex PCR reads into MiXCR, producing one record per CDR3 protein. The sample has 360,000 or so distinct CDR3 sequences; 15% to 20% are singletons. Regarding this clonotype: The target antigen is unknown. Relative to the germline gene, one junction end is altered; a read error may explain this.

The time point was: newly diagnosed GD, antithyroid drugs for less than 3 months. PBMC RNA served as the TCR library source. This CDR3 contains 14 residues. Germline V gene lookup returns CDR1 SSHAT and CDR2 FNYEAQ (reference sequence). The sample was also linked to a second study, of T cells in Graves' hyperthyroidism and ophthalmopathy. That work adds: For Graves' hyperthyroidism to be stable, ophthalmopathy could not progress within 18 months. Thyroid ultrasound and orbital computed tomography, with clinical symptoms and serum thyroxine and TRAb, informed diagnoses.

This clonotype was sampled from a woman in her late teens or twenties with Graves disease. The genes are TRBV7-7 and TRBJ2-3; no definite D call. The input for sequencing was peripheral blood mononuclear cells (PBMCs), taken at new diagnosis, from a patient treated with antithyroid drugs. The CDR3 nucleotides are TGTGCTAGCAGCTTGCTTGGCAGACGGAATACGCAGTATTTT. Translation gives CASSLLGRRNTQYF.